This T cell receptor beta chain was obtained from a study of regulatory T cells in long-lasting Graves disease. This clonotype was recorded at least ten times. Time point specified: newly diagnosed GD, antithyroid drugs for less than 3 months. Extracted PBMC RNA gave rise to the TCR library. Libraries of TCR beta came from iRepertoire HTBI primers plus Arm-PCR of CDR3 regions. Via MiXCR, TCRdb re-called the multiplex PCR reads, giving one row per CDR3 protein. The table records 550,000 to 600,000 distinct CDR3 sequences, around 16% of them present only once. The CDR3 has 19 residues. With V trimmed by 5 bases and J by 0 bases, 8 bases remained unmatched. The V gene's germline CDR1 is SGHAT and CDR2 FQDESV (reference sequence). A further study also used this sample, focusing on T cells in Graves' hyperthyroidism and ophthalmopathy. That paper adds: Peripheral blood also featured most of the thyroid clonotypes expanded above 0.001.

The clonotype originates from a young man with Graves disease. Sequenced material: peripheral blood mononuclear cells (PBMCs), taken at new diagnosis, from a patient treated with antithyroid drugs. This chain joins TRBV11-1 and TRBJ2-1; 15 nucleotides line up with TRBD2. The CDR3 sequence is CASSDGTSGRTSSYNEQFF. DNA for the CDR3: TGTGCCAGCAGCGACGGGACTAGCGGGAGGACTAGCTCCTACAATGAGCAGTTCTTC.